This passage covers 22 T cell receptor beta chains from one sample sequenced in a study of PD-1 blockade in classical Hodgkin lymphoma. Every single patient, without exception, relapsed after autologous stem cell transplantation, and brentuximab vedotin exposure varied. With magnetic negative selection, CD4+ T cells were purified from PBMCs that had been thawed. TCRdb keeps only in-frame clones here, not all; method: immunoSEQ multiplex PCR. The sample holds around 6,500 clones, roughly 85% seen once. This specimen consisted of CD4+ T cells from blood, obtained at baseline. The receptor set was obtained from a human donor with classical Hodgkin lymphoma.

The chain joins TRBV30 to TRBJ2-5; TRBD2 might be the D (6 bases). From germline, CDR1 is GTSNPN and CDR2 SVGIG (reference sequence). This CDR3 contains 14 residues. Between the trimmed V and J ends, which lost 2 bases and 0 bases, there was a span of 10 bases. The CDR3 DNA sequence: TGTGCCTGGAGTCGTGGGGGGTACCAAGAGACCCAGTACTTC. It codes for CAWSRGGYQETQYF.

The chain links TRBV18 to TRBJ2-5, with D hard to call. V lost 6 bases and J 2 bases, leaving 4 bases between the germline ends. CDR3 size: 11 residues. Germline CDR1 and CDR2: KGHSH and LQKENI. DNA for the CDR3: TGTGCCAGCTCCGTGCAAGAGACCCAGTACTTC. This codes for CASSVQETQYF.

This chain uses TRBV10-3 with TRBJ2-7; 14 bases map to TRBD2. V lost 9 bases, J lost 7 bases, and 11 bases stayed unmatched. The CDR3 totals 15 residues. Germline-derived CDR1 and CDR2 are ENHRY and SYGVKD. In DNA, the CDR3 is TGTGCCATGTCCAATCCGGGACTAGCGGGAGTGGAGCAGTACTTC. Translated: CAMSNPGLAGVEQYF.

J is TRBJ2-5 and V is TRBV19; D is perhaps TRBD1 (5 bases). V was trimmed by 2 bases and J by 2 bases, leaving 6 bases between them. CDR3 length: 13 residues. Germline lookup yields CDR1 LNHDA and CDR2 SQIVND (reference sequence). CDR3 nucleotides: TGTGCCAGTAGTATACAGGGTCAAGAGACCCAGTACTTC. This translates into CASSIQGQETQYF.

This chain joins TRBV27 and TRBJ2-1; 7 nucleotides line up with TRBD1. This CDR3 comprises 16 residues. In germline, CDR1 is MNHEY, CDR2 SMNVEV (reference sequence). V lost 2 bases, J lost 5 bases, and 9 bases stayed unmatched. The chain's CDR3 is CASSLMGQSPNNEQFF. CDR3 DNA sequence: TGTGCCAGCAGTTTAATGGGACAGAGCCCAAACAATGAGCAGTTCTTC.

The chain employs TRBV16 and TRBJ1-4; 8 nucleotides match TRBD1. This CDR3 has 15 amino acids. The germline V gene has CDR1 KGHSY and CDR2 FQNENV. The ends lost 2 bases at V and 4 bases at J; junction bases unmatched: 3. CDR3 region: CASSQTDRDNEKLFF. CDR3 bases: TGTGCCAGCAGCCAAACGGACAGGGATAATGAAAAACTGTTTTTT.

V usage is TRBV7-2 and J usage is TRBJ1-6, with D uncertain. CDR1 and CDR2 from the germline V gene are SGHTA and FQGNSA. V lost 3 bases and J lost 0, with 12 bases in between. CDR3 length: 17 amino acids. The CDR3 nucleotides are TGTGCCAGCAGCTTTGTTGGCGGTCGCTCCTATAATTCACCCCTCCACTTT. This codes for CASSFVGGRSYNSPLHF.

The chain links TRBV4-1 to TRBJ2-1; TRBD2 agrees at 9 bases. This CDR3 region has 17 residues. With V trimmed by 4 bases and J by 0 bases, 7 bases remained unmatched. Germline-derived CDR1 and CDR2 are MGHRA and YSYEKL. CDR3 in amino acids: CASSLRLAGSSYNEQFF. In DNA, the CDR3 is TGCGCCAGCAGCCTCCGGCTAGCGGGGAGCTCCTACAATGAGCAGTTCTTC.

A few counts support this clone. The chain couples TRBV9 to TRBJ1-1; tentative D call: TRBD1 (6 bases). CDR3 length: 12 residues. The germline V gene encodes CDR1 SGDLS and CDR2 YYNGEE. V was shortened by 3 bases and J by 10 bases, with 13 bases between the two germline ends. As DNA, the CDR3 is TGTGCCAGCAGCGCGCTACAGGGAGCAGCTTTCTTT. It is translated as CASSALQGAAFF.

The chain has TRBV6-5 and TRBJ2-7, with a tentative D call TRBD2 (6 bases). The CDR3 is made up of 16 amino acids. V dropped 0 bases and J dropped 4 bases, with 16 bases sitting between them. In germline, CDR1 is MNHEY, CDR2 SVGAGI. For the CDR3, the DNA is TGTGCCAGCAGTTACTCTTCTGAGACTAGGAGGTACGAGCAGTACTTC. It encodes CASSYSSETRRYEQYF.

This chain's CDR3 is CASSYLRTGSYEQYF. The CDR3 bases are TGTGCCAGCAGTTACCTTCGGACAGGGTCCTACGAGCAGTACTTC. This chain connects TRBV6-5 to TRBJ2-7, with 8 bases fitting TRBD1. This CDR3 is built from 15 residues. Trimming at V came to 2 bases and at J to 1 base, leaving 4 bases not matched to a gene. Per the germline V gene, CDR1 is MNHEY and CDR2 is SVGAGI.

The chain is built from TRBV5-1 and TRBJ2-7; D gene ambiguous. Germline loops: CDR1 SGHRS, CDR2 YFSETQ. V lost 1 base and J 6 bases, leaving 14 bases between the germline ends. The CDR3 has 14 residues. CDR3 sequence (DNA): TGCGCCAGCAGCTTGATTCTAGGTTCGGGCGAGCAGTACTTC. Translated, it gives CASSLILGSGEQYF.

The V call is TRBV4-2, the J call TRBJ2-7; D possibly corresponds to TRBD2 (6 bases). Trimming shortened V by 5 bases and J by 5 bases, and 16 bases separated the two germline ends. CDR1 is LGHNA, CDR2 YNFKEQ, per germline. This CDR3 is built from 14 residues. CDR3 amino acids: CASSLRRGSDEQYF. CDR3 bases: TGTGCCAGCAGCTTGCGCCGGGGGTCAGACGAGCAGTACTTC.

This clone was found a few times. The CDR3 loop is CATSRLKQGDYGYTF. The DNA of the CDR3 is TGTGCCACCAGCAGGCTGAAACAGGGGGACTATGGCTACACCTTC. V and J are TRBV15 and TRBJ1-2; 8 positions match TRBD1. The junction had 6 bases not matched to a gene; V was cut back by 3 bases and J by 3 bases. This CDR3 is 15 amino acids long. In germline, CDR1 is LNHNV, CDR2 YYDKDF (reference sequence).

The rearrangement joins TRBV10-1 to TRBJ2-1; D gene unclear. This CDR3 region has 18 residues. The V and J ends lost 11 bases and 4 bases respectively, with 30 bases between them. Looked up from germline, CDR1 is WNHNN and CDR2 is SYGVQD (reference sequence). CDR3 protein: CAVMPGPLDRFSYNEQFF. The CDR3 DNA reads TGCGCCGTAATGCCCGGCCCGCTGGACCGCTTTTCGTACAATGAGCAGTTCTTC.

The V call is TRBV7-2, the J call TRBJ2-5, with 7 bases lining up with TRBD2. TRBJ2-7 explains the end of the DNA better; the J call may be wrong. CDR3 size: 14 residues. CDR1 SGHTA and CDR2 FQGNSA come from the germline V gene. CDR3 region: CASSPRGDYYEQYF. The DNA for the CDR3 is TGTGCCAGCAGCCCCCGGGGGGACTACTACGAGCAGTACTTC.

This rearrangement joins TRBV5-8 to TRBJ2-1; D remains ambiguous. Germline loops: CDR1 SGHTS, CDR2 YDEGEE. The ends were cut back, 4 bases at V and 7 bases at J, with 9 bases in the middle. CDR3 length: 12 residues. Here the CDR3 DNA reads TGTGCCAGCAGCCCGCCTTTGAATGAGCAGTTCTTC. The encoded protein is CASSPPLNEQFF. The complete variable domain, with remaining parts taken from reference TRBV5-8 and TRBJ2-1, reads EAGVTQSPTHLIKTRGQQATLRCSPISGHTSVYWYQQALGLGLQFLLWYDEGEERNRGNFPPRFSGRQFPNYSSELNVNALELEDSALYLCASSPPLNEQFFGPGTRLTVL.

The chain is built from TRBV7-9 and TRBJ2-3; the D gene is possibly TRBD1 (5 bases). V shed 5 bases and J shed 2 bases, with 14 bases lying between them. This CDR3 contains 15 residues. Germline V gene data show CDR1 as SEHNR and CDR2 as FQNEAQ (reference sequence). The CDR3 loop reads CASSARQSPTDTQYF. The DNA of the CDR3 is TGTGCCAGCAGCGCTAGACAGTCGCCCACAGATACGCAGTATTTT.

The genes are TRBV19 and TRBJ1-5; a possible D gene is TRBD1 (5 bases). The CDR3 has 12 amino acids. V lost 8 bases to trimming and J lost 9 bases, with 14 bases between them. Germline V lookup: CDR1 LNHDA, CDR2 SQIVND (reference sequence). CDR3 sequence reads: CASGHRVVPQHF. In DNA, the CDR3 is TGTGCCAGTGGACATCGGGTAGTGCCCCAGCATTTT.

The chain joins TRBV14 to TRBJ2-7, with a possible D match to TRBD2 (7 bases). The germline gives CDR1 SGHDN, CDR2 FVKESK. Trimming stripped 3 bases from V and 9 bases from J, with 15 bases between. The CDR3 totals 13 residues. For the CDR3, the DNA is TGTGCCAGCAGCCAGAAAGCCGGGGGGCGGCAGTACGTC. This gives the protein CASSQKAGGRQYV.

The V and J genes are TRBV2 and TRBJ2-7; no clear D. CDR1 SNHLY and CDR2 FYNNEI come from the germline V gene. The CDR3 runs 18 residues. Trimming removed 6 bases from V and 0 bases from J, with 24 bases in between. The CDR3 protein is CASSESNWVQSSSYEQYV. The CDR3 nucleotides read TGTGCCAGCAGCGAAAGTAATTGGGTACAGTCAAGCTCCTACGAGCAGTACGTC.

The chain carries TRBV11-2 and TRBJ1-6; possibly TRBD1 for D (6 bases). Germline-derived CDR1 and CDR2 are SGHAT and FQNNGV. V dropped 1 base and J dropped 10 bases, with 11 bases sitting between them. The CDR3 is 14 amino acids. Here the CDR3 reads CASSLVTGSSPLHF. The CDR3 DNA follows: TGTGCCAGCAGCTTAGTTACAGGGTCGTCACCCCTCCACTTT.